This T cell receptor beta chain is from a study of OX40 agonist ivuxolimab in advanced cancers. Patients were excluded for autoimmune disease history or systemic immunosuppression. V gave up 5 bases and J gave up 6 bases, with 9 bases separating them. The CDR3 runs to 12 residues. Looked up from germline, CDR1 is SGHTA and CDR2 is FQGNSA. This clone is a singleton in its sample. TCRdb's table, derived via immunoSEQ multiplex PCR, lists solely in-frame clones and lacks some. The data show roughly 83,000 clones, roughly 83% seen once. The source material was CD4+ or CD8+ T cells sorted from blood, sampled in a trial of the OX40 agonist ivuxolimab. The chain joins TRBV7-2 to TRBJ2-3; D gene unclear. The sequence was collected from an adult with an advanced solid tumor such as melanoma, head and neck, liver or kidney cancer. The CDR3 protein is CASSRTEDTQYF. The DNA for the CDR3 is TGTGCCAGCAGCCGGACCGAGGATACGCAGTATTTT.